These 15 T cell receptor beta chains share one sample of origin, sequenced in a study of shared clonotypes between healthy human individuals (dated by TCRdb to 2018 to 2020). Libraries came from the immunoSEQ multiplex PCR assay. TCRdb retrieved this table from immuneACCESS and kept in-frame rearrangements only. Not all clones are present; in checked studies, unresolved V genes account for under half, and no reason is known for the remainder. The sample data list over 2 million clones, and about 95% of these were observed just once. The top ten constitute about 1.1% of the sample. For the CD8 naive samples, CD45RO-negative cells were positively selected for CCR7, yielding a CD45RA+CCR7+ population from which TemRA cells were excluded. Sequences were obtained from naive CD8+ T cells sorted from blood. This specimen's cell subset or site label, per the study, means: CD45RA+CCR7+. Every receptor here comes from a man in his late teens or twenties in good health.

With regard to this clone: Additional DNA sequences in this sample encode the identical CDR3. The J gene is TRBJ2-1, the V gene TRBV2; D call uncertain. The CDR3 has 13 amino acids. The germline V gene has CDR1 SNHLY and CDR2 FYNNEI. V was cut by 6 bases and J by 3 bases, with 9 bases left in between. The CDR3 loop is CASSLSFYNEQFF. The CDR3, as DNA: TGTGCCAGCAGCTTATCCTTCTACAATGAGCAGTTCTTC.

The CDR3 nucleotides read TGTGCCAGCAGCTTAGTTCTCACAGGAGGCACAGATACGCAGTATTTT. It encodes CASSLVLTGGTDTQYF. This chain uses TRBV7-2 with TRBJ2-3, with D maybe TRBD1 (5 bases). The CDR3 spans 16 residues. The V end lost 1 base, the J end lost 1 base, and 12 bases lay between the germline ends. CDR1 SGHTA and CDR2 FQGNSA come from the germline V gene.

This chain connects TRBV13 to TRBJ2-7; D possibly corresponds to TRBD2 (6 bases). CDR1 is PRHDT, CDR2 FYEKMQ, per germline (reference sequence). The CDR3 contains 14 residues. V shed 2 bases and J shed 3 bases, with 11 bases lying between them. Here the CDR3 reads CASSLTGGDYEQYF. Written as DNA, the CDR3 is TGTGCCAGCAGCTTAACGGGCGGGGACTACGAGCAGTACTTC.

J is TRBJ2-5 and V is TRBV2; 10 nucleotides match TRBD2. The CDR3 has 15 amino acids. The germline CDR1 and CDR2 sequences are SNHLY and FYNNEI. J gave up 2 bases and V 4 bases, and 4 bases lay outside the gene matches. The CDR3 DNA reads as TGTGCCAGCAGTGGCGTACTAGCGGGACAAGAGACCCAGTACTTC. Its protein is CASSGVLAGQETQYF.

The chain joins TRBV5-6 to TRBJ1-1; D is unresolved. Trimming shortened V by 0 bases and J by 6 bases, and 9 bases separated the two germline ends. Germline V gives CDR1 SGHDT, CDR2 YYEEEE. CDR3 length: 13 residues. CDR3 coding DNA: TGTGCCAGCAGCTTGGTTCAGGACCCTGAAGCTTTCTTT. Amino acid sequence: CASSLVQDPEAFF. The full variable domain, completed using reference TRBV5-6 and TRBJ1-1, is DAGVTQSPTHLIKTRGQQVTLRCSPKSGHDTVSWYQQALGQGPQFIFQYYEEEERQRGNFPDRFSGHQFPNYSSELNVNALLLGDSALYLCASSLVQDPEAFFGQGTRLTVV.

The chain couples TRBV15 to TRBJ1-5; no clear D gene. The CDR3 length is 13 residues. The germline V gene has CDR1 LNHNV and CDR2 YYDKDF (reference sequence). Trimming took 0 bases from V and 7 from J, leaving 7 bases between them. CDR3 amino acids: CATSRDRWQPQHF. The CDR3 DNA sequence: TGTGCCACCAGCAGAGATAGGTGGCAGCCCCAGCATTTT.

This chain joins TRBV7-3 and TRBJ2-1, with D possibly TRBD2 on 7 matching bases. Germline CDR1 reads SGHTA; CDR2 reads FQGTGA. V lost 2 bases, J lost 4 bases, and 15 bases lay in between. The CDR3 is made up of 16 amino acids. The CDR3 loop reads CASSLRGGGLYNEQFF. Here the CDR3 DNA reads TGTGCCAGCAGCTTACGTGGCGGGGGCTTATACAATGAGCAGTTCTTC.

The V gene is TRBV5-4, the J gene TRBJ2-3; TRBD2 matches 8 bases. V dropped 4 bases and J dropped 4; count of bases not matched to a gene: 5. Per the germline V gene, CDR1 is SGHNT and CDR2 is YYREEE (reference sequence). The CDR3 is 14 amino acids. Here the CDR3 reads CASSHGRGADTQYF. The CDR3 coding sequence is TGTGCCAGCAGCCACGGGCGGGGGGCAGATACGCAGTATTTT.

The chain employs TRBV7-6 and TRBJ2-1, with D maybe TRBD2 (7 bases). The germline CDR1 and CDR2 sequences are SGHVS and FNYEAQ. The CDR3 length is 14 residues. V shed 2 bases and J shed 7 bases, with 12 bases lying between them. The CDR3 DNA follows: TGTGCCAGCAGCTTAAGGGGGGGGCGGAATGAGCAGTTCTTC. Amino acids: CASSLRGGRNEQFF.

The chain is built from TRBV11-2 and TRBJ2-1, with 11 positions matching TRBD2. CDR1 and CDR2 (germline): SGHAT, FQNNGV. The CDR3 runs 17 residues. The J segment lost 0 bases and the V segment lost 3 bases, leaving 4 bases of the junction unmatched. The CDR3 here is CASSLTSGVSSYNEQFF. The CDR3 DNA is TGTGCCAGCAGCTTGACTAGCGGGGTTAGCTCCTACAATGAGCAGTTCTTC.

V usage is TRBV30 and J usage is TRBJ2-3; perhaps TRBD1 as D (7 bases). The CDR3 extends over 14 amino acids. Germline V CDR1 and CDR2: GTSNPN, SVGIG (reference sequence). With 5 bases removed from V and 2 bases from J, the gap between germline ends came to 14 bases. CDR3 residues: CAWRNRGLTDTQYF. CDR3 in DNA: TGTGCCTGGCGGAACAGGGGACTCACAGATACGCAGTATTTT.

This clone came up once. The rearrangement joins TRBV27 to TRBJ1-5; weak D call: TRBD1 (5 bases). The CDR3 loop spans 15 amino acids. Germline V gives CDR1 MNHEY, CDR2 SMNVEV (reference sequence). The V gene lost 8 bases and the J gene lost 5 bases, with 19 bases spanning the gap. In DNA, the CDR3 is TGTGCCAGCGGGGCAGGGTCCCTTCTACATCAGCCCCAGCATTTT. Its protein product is CASGAGSLLHQPQHF.

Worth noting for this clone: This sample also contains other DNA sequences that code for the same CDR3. In DNA, the CDR3 is TGTGCCAGCAGCGCGGACGGGAACTATGGCTACACCTTC. It yields the protein CASSADGNYGYTF. V usage is TRBV9 and J usage is TRBJ1-2; D is unclear. The CDR3 covers 13 residues. CDR1 is SGDLS and CDR2 is YYNGEE in the germline V gene. The germline V and J ends were trimmed by 3 bases and 2 bases, with 8 bases remaining between them.

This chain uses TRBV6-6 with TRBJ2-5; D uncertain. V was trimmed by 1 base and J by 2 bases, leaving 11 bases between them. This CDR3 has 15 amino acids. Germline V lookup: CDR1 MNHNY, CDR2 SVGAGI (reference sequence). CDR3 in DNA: TGTGCCAGCAGTTACTTATGGCAGAGACAAGAGACCCAGTACTTC. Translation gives CASSYLWQRQETQYF.

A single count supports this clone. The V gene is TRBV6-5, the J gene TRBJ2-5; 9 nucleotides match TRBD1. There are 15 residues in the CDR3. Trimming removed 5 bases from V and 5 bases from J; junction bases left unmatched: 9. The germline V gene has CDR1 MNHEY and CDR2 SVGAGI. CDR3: CASSTWTGVMETQYF. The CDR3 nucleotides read TGTGCCAGCAGTACTTGGACAGGGGTGATGGAGACCCAGTACTTC.